This TCR beta chain was recovered during a study of post-analysis software for immune sequencing data. General observations from the study: Multiple sclerosis patients showed significantly lower normalized Chao1 diversity than controls did. Roughly 5 TRBV segments, TRBV5-6, TRBV5-1 and TRBV20-1 among them, were found more frequent in patients than controls.

V lost 6 bases and J lost 5, with 18 bases in between. The CDR3 totals 14 residues. Germline lookup yields CDR1 SGHRS and CDR2 YFSETQ. Presence of unique molecular identifiers characterized the TCR beta cDNA libraries. TCRdb reanalysed the PCR reads using MiXCR and keeps one entry per CDR3 protein. Here the sample spans about 820,000 distinct CDR3 sequences, roughly 50% being singletons. This clonotype was seen only a few times. The antigen is unknown. Sample: blood. This sequence was found in a girl under 18 with multiple sclerosis. The chain recombines TRBV5-1 with TRBJ2-7; the D gene is possibly TRBD2 (7 bases). The CDR3 region has the DNA TGCGCCAGCAACGATCGGGGGGCGAGCCACGAGCAGTACTTC. It yields the protein CASNDRGASHEQYF. Based on the CDR3 plus reference TRBV5-1 and TRBJ2-7, the full variable domain is KAGVTQTPRYLIKTRGQQVTLSCSPISGHRSVSWYQQTPGQGLQFLFEYFSETQRNKGNFPGRFSGRQFSNSRSEMNVSTLELGDSALYLCASNDRGASHEQYFGPGTRLTVT.